This T cell receptor (beta chain) was obtained from a study of T cells in Graves' hyperthyroidism and ophthalmopathy. This clonotype was counted many times. CDR1 and CDR2 from the germline V gene are SEHNR and FQNEAQ (reference sequence). The CDR3 covers 19 residues. Between the trimmed V and J ends, which lost 3 bases and 6 bases, there was a span of 24 bases. The TCR beta CDR3 regions underwent amplification using RNA transcripts as the source. The study used the HTBI primer set for a first-round RT-PCR of the TCR CDR3. TCRdb reanalysed the multiplex PCR reads using MiXCR and keeps one entry per CDR3 protein. Among 410,000 or so distinct CDR3 sequences listed, around 15% were seen once.

Sequencing was done on a sample of blood. This sequence originates from a man between 18 and 29 years old with Graves' ophthalmopathy. This chain uses TRBV7-9 with TRBJ1-6; possibly TRBD1 for D (5 bases). The CDR3 coding sequence is TGTGCCAGCAGCTTGGAAGTAAATCCATCTCCTGGGGGTAATTCACCCCTCCACTTT. Translation: CASSLEVNPSPGGNSPLHF.